This T cell receptor beta chain was profiled in a study of T cells in localized non-small cell lung cancer. Study-level findings and limits: Longer overall survival was linked to higher blood T cell density. It remains possible that heterogeneity exists, since only one tumor region was sequenced. Uninvolved neighboring lung showed the greatest T cell clonality, exceeding tumor.

CDR1 and CDR2 from the germline V gene are KGHSH and LQKENI. The CDR3 is 18 amino acids. With V trimmed by 2 bases and J by 0 bases, 9 bases remained unmatched. Some clones are missing from TCRdb's copy, which holds only in-frame ones; the method was immunoSEQ multiplex PCR. The data contain roughly 27,000 clones, roughly 90% of them singletons. As to this clone: Its antigen is currently unknown.

The sequence derives from a woman between 35 and 75 years old with stage III lung adenocarcinoma. The chain joins TRBV18 to TRBJ2-1; 8 nucleotides align to TRBD2. Sequencing used peripheral blood mononuclear cells, obtained before any cancer treatment. The CDR3, as DNA: TGTGCCAGCTCACCAATGGCGGGAGGATCTAGCTCCTACAATGAGCAGTTCTTC. Amino acid sequence: CASSPMAGGSSSYNEQFF.